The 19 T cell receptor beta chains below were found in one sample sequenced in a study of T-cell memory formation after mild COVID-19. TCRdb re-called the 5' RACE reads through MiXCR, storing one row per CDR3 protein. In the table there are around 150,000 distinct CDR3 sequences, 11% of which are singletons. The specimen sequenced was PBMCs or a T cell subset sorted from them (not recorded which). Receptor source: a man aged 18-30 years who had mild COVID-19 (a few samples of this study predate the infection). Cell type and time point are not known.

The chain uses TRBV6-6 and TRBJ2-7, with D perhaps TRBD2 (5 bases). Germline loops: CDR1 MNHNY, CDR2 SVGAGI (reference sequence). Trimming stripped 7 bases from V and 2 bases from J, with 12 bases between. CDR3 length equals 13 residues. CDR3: CASTPAGTYEQYV. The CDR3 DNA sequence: TGTGCCAGCACCCCCGCCGGGACCTACGAGCAGTACGTC.

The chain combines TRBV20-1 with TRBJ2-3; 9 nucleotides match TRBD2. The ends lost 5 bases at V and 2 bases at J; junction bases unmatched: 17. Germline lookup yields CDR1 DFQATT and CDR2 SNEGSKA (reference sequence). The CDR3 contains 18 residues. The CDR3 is CSASSVTGTSYATDTQYF. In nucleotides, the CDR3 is TGCAGTGCTTCATCGGTAACCGGGACTAGCTACGCCACAGATACGCAGTATTTT.

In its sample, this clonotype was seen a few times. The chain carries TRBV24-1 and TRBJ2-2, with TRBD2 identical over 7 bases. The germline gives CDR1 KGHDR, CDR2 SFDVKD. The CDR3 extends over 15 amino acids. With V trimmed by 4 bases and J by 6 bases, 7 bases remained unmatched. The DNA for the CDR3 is TGTGCCACCAGTGACTCCAGCGGGGTCGCCGGGGAGCTGTTTTTT. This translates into CATSDSSGVAGELFF.

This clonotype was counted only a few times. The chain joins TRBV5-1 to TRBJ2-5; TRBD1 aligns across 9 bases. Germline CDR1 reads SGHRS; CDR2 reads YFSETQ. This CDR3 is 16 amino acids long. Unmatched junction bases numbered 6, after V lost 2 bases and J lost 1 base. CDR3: CASSLGGTGSQETQYF. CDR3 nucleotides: TGCGCCAGCAGCTTAGGCGGGACAGGGAGCCAAGAGACCCAGTACTTC.

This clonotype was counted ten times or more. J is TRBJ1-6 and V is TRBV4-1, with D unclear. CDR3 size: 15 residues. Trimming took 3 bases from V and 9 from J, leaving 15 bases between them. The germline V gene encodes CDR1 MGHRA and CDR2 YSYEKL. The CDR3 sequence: CASSHPGGFGSPLHF. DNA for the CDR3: TGCGCCAGCAGCCACCCTGGCGGGTTCGGTTCACCCCTCCACTTT.

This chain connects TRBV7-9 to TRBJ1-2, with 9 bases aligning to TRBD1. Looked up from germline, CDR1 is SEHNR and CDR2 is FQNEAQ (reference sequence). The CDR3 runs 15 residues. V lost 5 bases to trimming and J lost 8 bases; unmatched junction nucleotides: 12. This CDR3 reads CASSRGTGHLSGYTF. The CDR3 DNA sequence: TGTGCCAGCAGCCGCGGGACAGGGCACCTATCAGGCTACACCTTC.

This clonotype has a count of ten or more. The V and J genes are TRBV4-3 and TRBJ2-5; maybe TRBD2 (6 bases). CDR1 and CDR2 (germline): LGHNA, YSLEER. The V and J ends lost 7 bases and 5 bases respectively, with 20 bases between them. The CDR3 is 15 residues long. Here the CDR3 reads CASTRPEAGSETQYF. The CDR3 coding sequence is TGCGCCAGCACCCGGCCCGAGGCGGGGTCGGAGACCCAGTACTTC.

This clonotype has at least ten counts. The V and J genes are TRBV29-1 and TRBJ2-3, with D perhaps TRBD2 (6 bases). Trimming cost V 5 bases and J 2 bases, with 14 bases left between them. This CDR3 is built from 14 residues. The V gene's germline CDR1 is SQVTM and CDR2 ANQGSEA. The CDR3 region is CSVYKWDSTDTQYF. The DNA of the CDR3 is TGCAGCGTTTACAAATGGGACTCCACAGATACGCAGTATTTT.

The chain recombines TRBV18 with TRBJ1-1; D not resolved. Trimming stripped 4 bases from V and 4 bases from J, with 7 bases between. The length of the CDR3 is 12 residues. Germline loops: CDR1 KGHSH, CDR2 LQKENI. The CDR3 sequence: CASSQGLTEAFF. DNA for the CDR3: TGTGCCAGCTCACAAGGGCTCACTGAAGCTTTCTTT.

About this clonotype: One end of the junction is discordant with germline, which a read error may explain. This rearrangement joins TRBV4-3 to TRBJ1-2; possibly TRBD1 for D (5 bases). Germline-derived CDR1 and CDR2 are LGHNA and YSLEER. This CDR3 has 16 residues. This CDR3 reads CDSSQELARDGWGYTF. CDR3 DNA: TGCGACAGCAGCCAAGAGCTCGCCAGGGATGGATGGGGCTACACCTTC.

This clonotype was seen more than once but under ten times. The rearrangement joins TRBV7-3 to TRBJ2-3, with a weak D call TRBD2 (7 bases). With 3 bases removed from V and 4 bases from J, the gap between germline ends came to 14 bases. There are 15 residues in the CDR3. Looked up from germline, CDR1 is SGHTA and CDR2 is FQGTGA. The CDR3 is CASSFLGGAADTQYF. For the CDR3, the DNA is TGTGCCAGCAGCTTTTTGGGGGGGGCCGCAGATACGCAGTATTTT.

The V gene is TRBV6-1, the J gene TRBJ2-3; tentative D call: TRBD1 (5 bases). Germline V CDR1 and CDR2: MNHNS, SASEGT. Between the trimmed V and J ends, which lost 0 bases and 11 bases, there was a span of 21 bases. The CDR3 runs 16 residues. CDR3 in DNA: TGTGCCAGCAGTGAAGCGAACGTTTACAGGTTTGCAAGGCAGTATTTT. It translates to CASSEANVYRFARQYF.

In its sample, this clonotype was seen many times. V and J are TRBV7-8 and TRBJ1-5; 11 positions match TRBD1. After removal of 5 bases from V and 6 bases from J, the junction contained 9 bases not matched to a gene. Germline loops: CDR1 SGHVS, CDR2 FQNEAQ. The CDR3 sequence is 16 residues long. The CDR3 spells CASSPFGQGAIQPQHF. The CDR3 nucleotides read TGTGCCAGCAGCCCCTTTGGACAGGGGGCGATTCAGCCCCAGCATTTT.

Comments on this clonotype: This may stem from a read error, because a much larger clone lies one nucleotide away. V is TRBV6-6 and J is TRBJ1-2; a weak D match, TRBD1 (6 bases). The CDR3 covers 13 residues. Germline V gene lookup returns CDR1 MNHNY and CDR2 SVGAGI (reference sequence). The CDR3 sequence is CATSTGNNYGYAF. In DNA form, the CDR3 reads TGTGCCACCTCCACAGGGAATAACTATGGCTACGCCTTC.

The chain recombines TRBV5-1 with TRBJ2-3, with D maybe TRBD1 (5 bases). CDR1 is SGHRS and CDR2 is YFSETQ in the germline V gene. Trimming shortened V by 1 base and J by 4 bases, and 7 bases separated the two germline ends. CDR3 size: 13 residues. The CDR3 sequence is CASSLPGPDTQYF. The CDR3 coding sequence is TGCGCCAGCAGCTTGCCAGGGCCAGATACGCAGTATTTT.

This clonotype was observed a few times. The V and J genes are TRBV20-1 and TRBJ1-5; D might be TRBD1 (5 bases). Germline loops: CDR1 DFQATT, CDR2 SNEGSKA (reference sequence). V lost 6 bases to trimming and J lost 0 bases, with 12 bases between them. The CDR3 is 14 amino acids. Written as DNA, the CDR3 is TGCAGTGCCCCAGGGACCCTTAGCAATCAGCCCCAGCATTTT. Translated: CSAPGTLSNQPQHF.

The CDR3 here is CASSQGRAGGPLEQFF. CDR3 DNA: TGCGCCAGCAGCCAGGGACGGGCGGGGGGGCCCCTTGAGCAGTTCTTC. This chain joins TRBV4-1 and TRBJ2-1, with 9 positions matching TRBD2. This CDR3 has 16 amino acids. Germline V CDR1 and CDR2: MGHRA, YSYEKL. V lost 3 bases to trimming and J lost 9 bases; unmatched junction nucleotides: 12.

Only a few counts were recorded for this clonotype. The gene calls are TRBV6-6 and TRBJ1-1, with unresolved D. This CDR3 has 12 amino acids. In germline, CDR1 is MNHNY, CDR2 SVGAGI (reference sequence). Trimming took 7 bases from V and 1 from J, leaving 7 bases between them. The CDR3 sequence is CASNIWNTEAFF. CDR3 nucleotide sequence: TGTGCCAGCAACATTTGGAACACTGAAGCTTTCTTT.

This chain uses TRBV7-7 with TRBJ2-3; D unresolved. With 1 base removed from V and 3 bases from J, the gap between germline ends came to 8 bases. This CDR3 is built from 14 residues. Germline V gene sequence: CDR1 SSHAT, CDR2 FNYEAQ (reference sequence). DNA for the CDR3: TGTGCCAGCAGCTTAGATCCTAGGACAGATACGCAGTATTTT. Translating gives CASSLDPRTDTQYF.